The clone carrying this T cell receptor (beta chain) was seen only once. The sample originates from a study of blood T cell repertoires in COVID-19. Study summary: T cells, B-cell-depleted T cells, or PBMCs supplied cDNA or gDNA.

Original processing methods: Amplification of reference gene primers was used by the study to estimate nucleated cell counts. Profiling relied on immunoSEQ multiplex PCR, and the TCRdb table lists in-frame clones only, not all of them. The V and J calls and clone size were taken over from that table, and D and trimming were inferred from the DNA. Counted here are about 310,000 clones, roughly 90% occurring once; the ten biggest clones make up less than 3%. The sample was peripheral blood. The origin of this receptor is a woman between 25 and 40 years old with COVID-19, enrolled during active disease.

This CDR3 is CARTKRPPLAGFSTGELFF. The DNA for the CDR3 is TGTGCCAGAACCAAACGCCCTCCTCTAGCGGGATTCAGCACCGGGGAGCTGTTTTTT. This chain uses TRBV5-3 with TRBJ2-2, with 9 bases matching TRBD2. TRBV5-3 is designated an ORF whose function remains uncertain. This CDR3 region has 19 residues. The V segment lost 6 bases and the J segment 4 bases; nucleotides outside the gene matches: 19.